This TCR beta chain was sequenced for a study of T cells in Graves' hyperthyroidism and ophthalmopathy. The CDR3 contains 14 residues. With 4 bases removed from V and 5 bases from J, the gap between germline ends came to 15 bases. Germline CDR1 reads MNHNS; CDR2 reads SASEGT. Study-wide findings and caveats: Blood held most thyroid clonotypes expanded above 0.001 frequency.

The TCR beta CDR3 regions underwent amplification using RNA transcripts as the source. HTBI primers were employed in a first-round RT-PCR of the TCR CDR3. TCRdb independently ran MiXCR on the multiplex PCR reads; one entry per CDR3 protein. In the table there are 500,000 to 800,000 distinct CDR3 sequences, less than 45% of which are singletons. Comment on this clonotype: What it binds is unknown.

This TCR was recovered from an adult man with Graves' disease, either hyperthyroidism or ophthalmopathy (not recorded which). Sequencing was carried out using peripheral blood or thyroid tissue (not recorded which). The chain combines TRBV6-1 with TRBJ2-7; weak D call: TRBD1 (6 bases). The CDR3 nucleotides are TGTGCCAGCAGTGCCAGGGGCCCAGACGACGAGCAGTACTTC. This codes for CASSARGPDDEQYF.